This TCR beta chain derives from a study of T cell repertoires in cytomegalovirus infection. Whole-study context: HLA-B-restricted CMV epitopes that are well studied, plus recently identified HLA-C-restricted ones, were used by the study. Both CMV infection and a matching HLA type were indicated by public TCR beta signatures. Study outcomes and limitations: Carriers of CMV plus the relevant HLA were identified by cumulative public TCR beta family frequency. HLA-C-restricted CMV-specific TCR beta clonotypes prevailed in the ex vivo response.

About this clonotype itself: Its target is not known.

The CDR3 contains 16 residues. CDR1 is MDHEN, CDR2 SYDVKM, per germline. Trimming removed 5 bases from V and 4 bases from J; junction bases left unmatched: 8. TCRdb independently ran MiXCR on the reads; one entry per CDR3 protein. The table lists hundreds of thousands of distinct CDR3 sequences, approximately 42% of them singletons. V gene TRBV28 combines with J gene TRBJ2-2, with TRBD2 identical over 9 bases. The sample here was cultured PBMCs, taken from culture after CMV antigen stimulation. The sequence was collected from a human donor in good health (CMV status not recorded). Some clones in this sample may be carry-over from other donors' samples. CDR3 DNA: TGTGCCAGCAGTCCGCTGTTAGCGGGGGCCACCGGGGAGCTGTTTTTT. As protein: CASSPLLAGATGELFF.